Described below is a single T cell receptor beta chain sequence and its context. The germline V gene encodes CDR1 SNHLY and CDR2 FYNNEI. The CDR3 consists of 16 residues. The ends were cut back, 2 bases at V and 2 bases at J, with 13 bases in the middle. The record originates from a study of T cell changes during pregnancy in multiple sclerosis. Here immunoSEQ multiplex PCR was the method, and the copy in TCRdb shows in-frame clones only, minus some. This sample has approximately 66,000 clones, with about 92% found just once. The V call is TRBV2, the J call TRBJ2-1, with D perhaps matching TRBD2 (5 bases). Specimen: peripheral blood, collected in the third trimester of pregnancy. The source is a female donor in good health, enrolled as a control in a pregnancy study. CDR3 residues: CASSEYAEGAYNEQFF. The CDR3 nucleotides are TGTGCCAGCAGTGAATACGCCGAGGGCGCCTACAATGAGCAGTTCTTC.